A selection of T cell receptor beta chains follows, all from one sample in a study of blood T cell repertoires in COVID-19. Some clones are missing from TCRdb's copy, which holds only in-frame ones; the method was immunoSEQ multiplex PCR. This table has about 220,000 clones, 86% appearing once. Sequencing input: peripheral blood. The receptors shown here come from a woman between 45 and 60 years old with COVID-19, enrolled during active disease. The CDR3 runs from the conserved cysteine through the conserved F or W. A D gene is named only where the DNA matches it firmly. Only part of the rows carry a size: once, few, many, or a class if the clone is expanded.

d_call j_call v_call clone_size cdr3_aa cdr3_nt
NA TRBJ2-1 TRBV30 NA CASLRSTAPEQFF TGTGCCTCACTGCGGTCGACAGCCCCCGAGCAGTTCTTC
NA TRBJ1-1 TRBV6-5 NA CASSYHRSDTEAFF TGTGCCAGCAGTTACCATCGGTCGGACACTGAAGCTTTCTTT
TRBD1 TRBJ2-1 TRBV7-7 NA CASSLARDRDHNEQFF TGTGCCAGCAGCTTAGCGCGGGACAGGGACCACAATGAGCAGTTCTTC
TRBD1 TRBJ2-4 TRBV11-2 NA CASSIGQGRVKNIQYF TGTGCCAGCAGCATCGGACAGGGAAGGGTCAAAAACATTCAGTACTTC
NA TRBJ1-6 TRBV5-5 few CASSLNGGNSPLHF TGTGCCAGCAGCCTAAACGGAGGGAATTCACCCCTCCACTTT
NA TRBJ2-3 TRBV6-2/TRBV6-3 NA CASSYEQGGTQYF TGTGCCAGCAGTTACGAACAGGGCGGTACGCAGTATTTT
TRBD1 TRBJ1-6 TRBV14 once CASSQPGTGFYSPLHF TGTGCCAGCAGCCAACCCGGGACAGGGTTTTATTCACCCCTCCACTTT
NA TRBJ1-4 TRBV28 few CASSLRGAIEKLFF TGTGCCAGCAGTTTACGGGGGGCCATTGAAAAACTGTTTTTT
TRBD1 TRBJ1-2 TRBV27 NA CASSSTGTGYGYTF TGTGCCAGCAGTTCCACCGGGACAGGGTATGGCTACACCTTC
TRBD1 TRBJ1-6 TRBV25-1 NA CASSGFLTGRNSPLHF TGTGCCAGCAGTGGATTTCTGACAGGGAGAAATTCACCCCTCCACTTT
TRBD1 TRBJ2-1 TRBV25-1 NA CASSDPTGLSNEQFF TGTGCCAGCAGTGACCCGACAGGGTTAAGCAATGAGCAGTTCTTC
NA TRBJ2-2 TRBV19 NA CASSSRGGWGVLNTGELFF TGTGCCAGTAGTTCAAGAGGGGGCTGGGGGGTTCTCAACACCGGGGAGCTGTTTTTT
NA TRBJ2-3 TRBV5-1 once CASSLASSDTQYF TGCGCCAGCAGCTTGGCCTCGTCGGATACGCAGTATTTT
TRBD1 TRBJ1-5 TRBV28 NA CASSLEAGGRQPQHF TGTGCCAGCAGTTTAGAGGCAGGGGGTCGCCAGCCCCAGCATTTT
TRBD2 TRBJ2-3 TRBV7-2 NA CASSLVGPGPSGRTDTQYF TGTGCCAGCAGCTTAGTCGGCCCTGGCCCTAGCGGGCGGACAGATACGCAGTATTTT
NA TRBJ1-1 TRBV14 few CASSQVRGWTEAFF TGTGCCAGCAGCCAAGTAAGGGGTTGGACTGAAGCTTTCTTT
TRBD1 TRBJ1-2 TRBV11-2 NA CASSPSSPGTAPYGYTF TGTGCCAGCAGCCCAAGTTCCCCCGGGACAGCTCCGTATGGCTACACCTTC
TRBD1 TRBJ2-5 TRBV24-1 NA CATSDTRDRQETQYF TGTGCCACCAGTGATACCCGGGACAGGCAAGAGACCCAGTACTTC
NA TRBJ2-5 TRBV7-8 NA CASRSGGQVPYGTQYF TGTGCCAGCAGGTCCGGGGGGCAGGTCCCTTATGGGACCCAGTACTTC
TRBD1 TRBJ2-5 TRBV7-7 NA CASSSLGQGGTQYF TGTGCCAGCAGTTCTCTTGGACAGGGCGGGACCCAGTACTTC
TRBD1 TRBJ2-3 TRBV11-2 few CASSKAGGATDTQYF TGTGCCAGCAGCAAGGCAGGGGGCGCAACAGATACGCAGTATTTT
NA TRBJ1-3 TRBV6-4 NA CASSDSLREGPGNTIYF TGTGCCAGCAGTGACTCCCTCCGGGAGGGTCCAGGAAACACCATATATTTT